The 9 T cell receptor beta chains given below trace back to one sample, sequenced in a study of T-cell memory formation after mild COVID-19. TCRdb redid the calling of the 5' RACE reads with MiXCR, one entry per CDR3 protein. The table shows about 400,000 distinct CDR3 sequences, with 13% to 15% occurring only once. Sequencing was done on a sample of PBMCs or a T cell subset sorted from them (not recorded which). Source of these receptors: a young man who had mild COVID-19 (a few samples of this study predate the infection). Cell type and time point are not known.

The V call is TRBV24-1, the J call TRBJ2-1; D gene ambiguous. The V gene lost 4 bases and the J gene lost 4 bases, with 7 bases spanning the gap. Germline assignment: CDR1 KGHDR and CDR2 SFDVKD. This CDR3 region has 13 residues. CDR3 loop: CATSESQYNEQFF. In DNA, the CDR3 is TGTGCCACCAGTGAAAGTCAGTACAATGAGCAGTTCTTC.

This clonotype was counted between two and nine times. This chain connects TRBV28 to TRBJ2-2; D is unclear. The CDR3 is 14 residues long. Trimming shortened V by 2 bases and J by 6 bases, and 10 bases separated the two germline ends. Germline V CDR1 and CDR2: MDHEN, SYDVKM. Here the CDR3 reads CASSLLLTSGELFF. The CDR3 coding sequence is TGTGCCAGCAGTTTACTACTTACATCCGGGGAGCTGTTTTTT. The full variable domain, completed using reference TRBV28 and TRBJ2-2, is DVKVTQSSRYLVKRTGEKVFLECVQDMDHENMFWYRQDPGLGLRLIYFSYDVKMKEKGDIPEGYSVSREKKERFSLILESASTNQTSMYLCASSLLLTSGELFFGEGSRLTVL.

This clonotype was seen repeatedly, ten times or more. CDR3 bases: TGTGCCAGCAGCCCGGGTTTGGGGAATGAAGCTTTCTTT. This translates into CASSPGLGNEAFF. This sequence joins TRBV7-3 and TRBJ1-1; D is unclear. In germline, CDR1 is SGHTA, CDR2 FQGTGA. The V end lost 5 bases, the J end lost 7 bases, and 14 bases lay between the germline ends. The CDR3 runs 13 residues. The variable domain in full, completed from reference TRBV7-3 and TRBJ1-1, reads GAGVSQTPSNKVTEKGKYVELRCDPISGHTALYWYRQSLGQGPEFLIYFQGTGAADDSGLPNDRFFAVRPEGSVSTLKIQRTERGDSAVYLCASSPGLGNEAFFGQGTRLTVV.

V gene TRBV4-3 combines with J gene TRBJ2-3, with D possibly matching TRBD1 (5 bases). Germline V gives CDR1 LGHNA, CDR2 YSLEER. Trimming cost V 2 bases and J 2 bases, with 20 bases left between them. CDR3 size: 18 residues. CDR3 in DNA: TGCGCCAGCAGCCAAAGGGGCAGGATGGGCGCTCTCACAGATACGCAGTATTTT. This codes for CASSQRGRMGALTDTQYF.

This chain links TRBV12-5 with TRBJ2-7, with unresolved D. Per germline, CDR1 LGHNT and CDR2 FRNRAP. Trimming took off 6 bases at V and 5 bases at J, with 17 bases between the two ends. The CDR3 is 14 residues long. CDR3 amino acids: CASGSTLTVDEQYF. As DNA, the CDR3 is TGTGCTAGTGGCTCGACCCTCACCGTCGACGAGCAGTACTTC.

This clonotype was detected only a few times. The rearrangement links TRBV9 to TRBJ2-3; possibly TRBD2 for D (7 bases). V gave up 9 bases and J gave up 0 bases, with 23 bases separating them. Germline V gene data show CDR1 as SGDLS and CDR2 as YYNGEE. The CDR3 is 17 residues long. CDR3 sequence reads: CATGVAGAVRSTDTQYF. CDR3 nucleotides: TGTGCCACAGGAGTGGCGGGGGCCGTACGAAGCACAGATACGCAGTATTTT.

This clonotype was seen a handful of times. This rearrangement joins TRBV6-6 to TRBJ2-7; D not certain. The CDR3 consists of 14 residues. Germline V CDR1 and CDR2: MNHNY, SVGAGI (reference sequence). Deletions cut 6 bases from V and 1 base from J, with 13 bases between. The CDR3 protein is CASSPRHESYEQYV. CDR3 bases: TGTGCCAGCAGCCCCAGGCATGAATCCTACGAGCAGTACGTC.

The gene calls are TRBV7-6 and TRBJ1-1; no reliable D call. The CDR3 runs 15 residues. V was clipped by 2 bases and J by 1 base, with 11 bases between them. The germline V gene has CDR1 SGHVS and CDR2 FNYEAQ. The CDR3 DNA reads TGTGCCAGCAGCTTATCGGTCGAAAGGAACACTGAAGCTTTCTTT. This encodes CASSLSVERNTEAFF.

This clonotype was observed a handful of times. The J gene is TRBJ1-2, the V gene TRBV20-1; D is possibly TRBD1 (6 bases). Germline V gives CDR1 DFQATT, CDR2 SNEGSKA (reference sequence). This CDR3 contains 12 residues. The V and J ends lost 5 bases and 5 bases respectively, with 12 bases between them. As DNA, the CDR3 is TGCAGTGCTCGCCAAGGGGGTTATGGCTACACCTTC. This encodes CSARQGGYGYTF.